Listed below are T cell receptor beta chains from one sample, sequenced in a study of cytomegalovirus exposure and HLA in healthy donors. Clones were read by immunoSEQ multiplex PCR, and TCRdb kept only the in-frame ones, dropping some. The sample records some 230,000 clones, about 90% being singletons. Sequencing was carried out using PBMCs. These receptors were collected from a woman younger than 30 in good health and CMV-seronegative. Both conserved end residues are part of each CDR3. A D gene is named only where the DNA matches it firmly. Clone size is not always given. Where it is, it says once, few, many or a class for expanded clones.

clone_size: -
v_call: TRBV7-8
j_call: TRBJ1-2
d_call: TRBD1
cdr3_nt: TGTGCCAGCAGCTTAGCTTACAGGGGTCATGGCTACACCTTC
cdr3_aa: CASSLAYRGHGYTF

clone_size: -
v_call: TRBV6-6
j_call: TRBJ2-5
d_call: -
cdr3_nt: TGTGCCAGCAGTTACTCTCACCCCGGACTTTGGGAGACCCAGTACTTC
cdr3_aa: CASSYSHPGLWETQYF

clone_size: -
v_call: TRBV5-6
j_call: TRBJ2-1
d_call: TRBD2
cdr3_nt: TGTGCCAGCAGGCGCGGACTAGCGGGGTACAATGAGCAGTTCTTC
cdr3_aa: CASRRGLAGYNEQFF

clone_size: -
v_call: TRBV6-1
j_call: TRBJ1-6
d_call: -
cdr3_nt: TGTGCCAGCAGCCAAAATGGGGGGTCTAATTCACCCCTCCACTTT
cdr3_aa: CASSQNGGSNSPLHF

clone_size: -
v_call: TRBV6-5
j_call: TRBJ2-7
d_call: -
cdr3_nt: TGTGCCAGCAGCCCGGGTAGATCCGAGCAGTACTTC
cdr3_aa: CASSPGRSEQYF

clone_size: -
v_call: TRBV2
j_call: TRBJ2-2
d_call: TRBD2
cdr3_nt: TGTGCCAGCAGCTTTAGGCTAGCGGGAGGAGAGCTGTTTTTT
cdr3_aa: CASSFRLAGGELFF

clone_size: -
v_call: TRBV6-1
j_call: TRBJ2-1
d_call: -
cdr3_nt: TGTGCCAGCAGCCTGACAGGTGGAGATGAGCAGTTCTTC
cdr3_aa: CASSLTGGDEQFF

clone_size: -
v_call: TRBV11-1
j_call: TRBJ2-4
d_call: -
cdr3_nt: TGTGCCAGCAGCTTGACGGGGGACAGCTTTAACATTCAGTACTTC
cdr3_aa: CASSLTGDSFNIQYF

clone_size: -
v_call: TRBV5-4
j_call: TRBJ2-5
d_call: TRBD1
cdr3_nt: TGTGCCAGCAGCTCGGGACAGGGGGATGTAGGAGAGACCCAGTACTTC
cdr3_aa: CASSSGQGDVGETQYF

clone_size: -
v_call: TRBV9
j_call: TRBJ2-3
d_call: -
cdr3_nt: TGTGCCAGCAGCGTAGGGGTAGGGGGCACAGATACGCAGTATTTT
cdr3_aa: CASSVGVGGTDTQYF

clone_size: -
v_call: TRBV11-2
j_call: TRBJ1-1
d_call: TRBD1
cdr3_nt: TGTGCCAGCAGCTCAACCGGGACAGGGTTTAGGTCTGAAGCTTTCTTT
cdr3_aa: CASSSTGTGFRSEAFF

clone_size: once
v_call: TRBV5-6
j_call: TRBJ2-5
d_call: -
cdr3_nt: TGTGCCAGCAGCGCCGGGAGCCAAGAGACCCAGTACTTC
cdr3_aa: CASSAGSQETQYF

clone_size: -
v_call: TRBV11-3
j_call: TRBJ1-2
d_call: -
cdr3_nt: TGTGCCAGCAGTCATGTCAATAACTATGGCTACACCTTC
cdr3_aa: CASSHVNNYGYTF

clone_size: -
v_call: TRBV7-7
j_call: TRBJ2-3
d_call: -
cdr3_nt: TGTGCTAGCAGCTTAAGCACGGTCACAGATACGCAGTATTTT
cdr3_aa: CASSLSTVTDTQYF

clone_size: once
v_call: TRBV7-9
j_call: TRBJ2-2
d_call: -
cdr3_nt: TGTGCCAGCAGCCCCACCCCAGGTCCGGGGGAGCTGTTTTTT
cdr3_aa: CASSPTPGPGELFF

clone_size: once
v_call: TRBV19
j_call: TRBJ2-7
d_call: -
cdr3_nt: TGTGCCAGTAGTATATATGCGGGATCTTACGAGCAGTACTTC
cdr3_aa: CASSIYAGSYEQYF

clone_size: -
v_call: TRBV28
j_call: TRBJ1-1
d_call: -
cdr3_nt: TGTGCCAGCAGACCTACAGTCGGTATCACTGAAGCTTTCTTT
cdr3_aa: CASRPTVGITEAFF